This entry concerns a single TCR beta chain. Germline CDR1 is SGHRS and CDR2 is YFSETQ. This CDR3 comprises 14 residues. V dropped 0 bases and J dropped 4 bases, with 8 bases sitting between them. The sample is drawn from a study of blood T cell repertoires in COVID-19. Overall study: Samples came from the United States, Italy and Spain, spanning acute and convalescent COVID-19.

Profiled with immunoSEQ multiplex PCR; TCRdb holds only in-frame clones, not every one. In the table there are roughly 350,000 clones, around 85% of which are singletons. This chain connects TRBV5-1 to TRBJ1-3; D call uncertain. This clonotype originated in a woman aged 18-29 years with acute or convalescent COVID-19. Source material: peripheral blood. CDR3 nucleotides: TGCGCCAGCAGCTTGGTTACCGGGGGAAACACCATATATTTT. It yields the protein CASSLVTGGNTIYF.